Each of the 6 T cell receptor beta chains below was sequenced from the same sample in a study of T cells in Graves' hyperthyroidism and ophthalmopathy. Amplification of TCR beta CDR3 regions used RNA as the template. The HTBI primer set drove a first-round RT-PCR of the TCR CDR3. TCRdb itself ran the multiplex PCR reads through MiXCR, one entry per CDR3 protein. Of some 570,000 distinct CDR3 sequences in the sample, approximately 14% are singletons; the top ten hold roughly 7.7%. What was sequenced was blood. The receptors were sampled from a woman between 18 and 29 years old with Graves' ophthalmopathy.

This clonotype was recorded many times. V usage is TRBV27 and J usage is TRBJ2-1, with TRBD2 identical over 11 bases. The CDR3 contains 15 residues. Trimming removed 3 bases from V and 7 bases from J; junction bases left unmatched: 5. The germline gives CDR1 MNHEY, CDR2 SMNVEV (reference sequence). As DNA, the CDR3 is TGTGCCAGCAGTTTTCTGACTAGCGGGACAAATGAGCAGTTCTTC. It is translated as CASSFLTSGTNEQFF.

The genes are TRBV20-1 and TRBJ2-1; the match to TRBD2 covers 8 bases. From germline, CDR1 is DFQATT and CDR2 SNEGSKA (reference sequence). J lost 4 bases, V lost 5 bases, and 7 bases had no gene match. The CDR3 spans 14 residues. The CDR3 DNA reads TGCAGTGCTGAACCTAGCGGGCTATACAATGAGCAGTTCTTC. Residues: CSAEPSGLYNEQFF.

This clonotype was seen ten or more times. The chain recombines TRBV3-1 with TRBJ2-7; D is uncertain. Trimming pared 1 base from V and 0 bases from J, leaving 1 base between. The CDR3 contains 12 residues. Germline V gives CDR1 LGHDT, CDR2 YNNKEL (reference sequence). Here the CDR3 reads CASSQASYEQYF. The CDR3 DNA reads TGTGCCAGCAGCCAAGCCTCCTACGAGCAGTACTTC.

This clonotype was counted many times. CDR3: CASSLELSGRKSGELFF. CDR3 DNA: TGTGCCAGCAGTTTAGAGCTCAGCGGGAGGAAATCCGGGGAGCTGTTTTTT. This chain uses TRBV27 with TRBJ2-2; 9 bases line up with TRBD2. This CDR3 is built from 17 residues. Trimming took 2 bases from V and 6 from J; bases not matched to a gene: 10. CDR1 is MNHEY, CDR2 SMNVEV, per germline (reference sequence).

This clonotype was seen more than once but under ten times. The gene calls are TRBV6-5 and TRBJ1-1; D is possibly TRBD1 (5 bases). Germline assignment: CDR1 MNHEY and CDR2 SVGAGI. V was trimmed by 1 base and J by 2 bases, leaving 11 bases between them. This CDR3 is built from 15 residues. The CDR3 DNA follows: TGTGCCAGCAGTTACTTGGGACCCGACAACACTGAAGCTTTCTTT. Its protein is CASSYLGPDNTEAFF.

This clonotype was seen at least ten times. The V and J genes are TRBV27 and TRBJ2-6; no reliable D call. The CDR3 sequence is 17 residues long. Trimming took 4 bases from V and 0 from J, leaving 13 bases between them. CDR1 is MNHEY and CDR2 is SMNVEV in the germline V gene (reference sequence). CDR3 sequence: CASSSLWKSSGANVLTF. CDR3 nucleotide sequence: TGTGCCAGCAGTTCTCTCTGGAAGAGCTCTGGGGCCAACGTCCTGACTTTC.